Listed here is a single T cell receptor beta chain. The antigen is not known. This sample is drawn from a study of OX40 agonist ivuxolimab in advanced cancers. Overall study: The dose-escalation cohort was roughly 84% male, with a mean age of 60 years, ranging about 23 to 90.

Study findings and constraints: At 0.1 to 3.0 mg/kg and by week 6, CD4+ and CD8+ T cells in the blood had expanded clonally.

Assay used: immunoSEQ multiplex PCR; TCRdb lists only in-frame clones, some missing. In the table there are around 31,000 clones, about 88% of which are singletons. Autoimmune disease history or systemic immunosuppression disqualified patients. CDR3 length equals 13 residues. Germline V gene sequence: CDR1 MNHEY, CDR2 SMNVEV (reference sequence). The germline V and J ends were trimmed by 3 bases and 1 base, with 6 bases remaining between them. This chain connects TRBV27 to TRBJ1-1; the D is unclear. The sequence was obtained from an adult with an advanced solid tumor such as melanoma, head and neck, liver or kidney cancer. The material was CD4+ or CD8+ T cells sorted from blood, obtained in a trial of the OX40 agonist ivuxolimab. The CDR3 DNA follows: TGTGCCAGCAGTTTTAAGAGGAACACTGAAGCTTTCTTT. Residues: CASSFKRNTEAFF.